The subject of this entry is one TCR beta chain. The data derive from a study of blood T cell repertoires in COVID-19. Study details: The samples span acute and convalescent COVID-19 from the United States, Italy and Spain. PBMCs, B-cell-depleted T cells, or T cells provided the cDNA or gDNA that made up the material.

The CDR3 contains 14 residues. Germline assignment: CDR1 SGHKS and CDR2 YYEKEE (reference sequence). V was clipped by 4 bases and J by 12 bases; unmatched bases: 13. As originally analysed: Estimation of nucleated cell counts was performed using reference gene primer amplification. Repertoires were generated with immunoSEQ multiplex PCR, while TCRdb's copy carries only in-frame clones and drops some. Clone size and V and J calls were adopted from that table, with D and trimming inferred from the DNA. The sample has roughly 110,000 clones, roughly 84% seen once. Sequenced: peripheral blood. The J gene is TRBJ2-1, the V gene TRBV5-5, with TRBD2 matching 7 bases. This receptor was identified in a man aged 40-55 years with acute or convalescent COVID-19. In DNA, the CDR3 is TGTGCCAGCAGCCCCCGAGGAGGGAGGGCCGCGCAGTTCTTC. Amino acid sequence: CASSPRGGRAAQFF.